Below, one TCR beta chain is given with its context. These data originate in a study of T cell changes during pregnancy in multiple sclerosis. CDR1 is SGHVS and CDR2 is FNYEAQ in the germline V gene. This CDR3 region has 16 residues. Trimming removed 0 bases at V and 1 base at J, with 12 bases between. Sequencing used immunoSEQ multiplex PCR; TCRdb keeps in-frame clones, though not all of them. The sample holds under 100,000 clones; about 94% are singletons and the top ten take roughly 2.5%. This TCR was recovered from a female donor with multiple sclerosis, enrolled in a pregnancy study. The rearrangement links TRBV7-6 to TRBJ1-1; D is unclear. Sequenced material: peripheral blood, taken in the third trimester of pregnancy. DNA for the CDR3: TGTGCCAGCAGCTTAGCGTATCGGGGTCGGAACACTGAAGCTTTCTTT. This gives the protein CASSLAYRGRNTEAFF.